This TCR beta chain was observed in a study of shared clonotypes between healthy human individuals. The assay was immunoSEQ multiplex PCR, and TCRdb's table has in-frame clones only and misses some. The repertoire holds about a million clones, with roughly 80% as singletons. The CDR3 is 14 residues long. The V gene's germline CDR1 is MNHNY and CDR2 SVGAGI (reference sequence). Trimming removed 2 bases from V and 2 bases from J, with 8 bases in between. The gene calls are TRBV6-6 and TRBJ2-3; D gene uncertain. This TCR came from a man between 18 and 29 years old in good health. Some clones in this sample may be carry-over from other donors' samples. Sequencing was carried out using memory CD4+ T cells from PBMCs. Regarding subset: CD45RA-negative fraction. In nucleotides, the CDR3 is TGTGCCAGCAGTTACCCTAAGACCACAGATACGCAGTATTTT. Translating gives CASSYPKTTDTQYF.